This T cell receptor (beta chain) was found in a study of T cell responses to AZD1222 COVID-19 vaccine. The repertoire was sequenced with immunoSEQ multiplex PCR; TCRdb's copy has only in-frame clones and lacks some. This table has approximately 180,000 clones, approximately 90% appearing once. Points from the study as a whole: Spike-specific TCR breadth rose after two AZD1222 doses, and depth rose as well.

Germline V gives CDR1 SGHTA, CDR2 FQGNSA. The CDR3 totals 14 residues. The V end lost 4 bases, the J end lost 2 bases, and 12 bases lay between the germline ends. On this clone itself: Its antigen is currently unknown.

This rearrangement joins TRBV7-2 to TRBJ2-7, with D possibly being TRBD2 (5 bases). This clonotype originated in an adult in good health. Sequenced here: peripheral blood, sampled on day 0 of AZD1222 vaccination. CDR3 sequence (DNA): TGTGCCAGCAGCTCTTCGGACGGGGCCTACGAGCAGTACTTC. Amino acid sequence: CASSSSDGAYEQYF.